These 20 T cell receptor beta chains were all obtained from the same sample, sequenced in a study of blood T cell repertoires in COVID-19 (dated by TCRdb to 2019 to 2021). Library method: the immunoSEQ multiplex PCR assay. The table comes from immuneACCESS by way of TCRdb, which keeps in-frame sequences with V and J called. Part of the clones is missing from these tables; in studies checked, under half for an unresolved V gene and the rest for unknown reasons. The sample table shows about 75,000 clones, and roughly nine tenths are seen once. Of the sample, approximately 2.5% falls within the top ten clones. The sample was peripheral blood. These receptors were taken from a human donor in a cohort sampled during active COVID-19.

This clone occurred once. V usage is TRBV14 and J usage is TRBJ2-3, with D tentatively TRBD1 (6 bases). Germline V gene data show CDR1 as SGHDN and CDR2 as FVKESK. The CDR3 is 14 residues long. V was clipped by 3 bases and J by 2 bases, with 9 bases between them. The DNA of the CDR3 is TGTGCCAGCAGCCAGGGACACCCCACAGATACGCAGTATTTT. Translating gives CASSQGHPTDTQYF. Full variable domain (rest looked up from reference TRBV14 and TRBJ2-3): EAGVTQFPSHSVIEKGQTVTLRCDPISGHDNLYWYRRVMGKEIKFLLHFVKESKQDESGMPNNRFLAERTGGTYSTLKVQPAELEDSGVYFCASSQGHPTDTQYFGPGTRLTVL.

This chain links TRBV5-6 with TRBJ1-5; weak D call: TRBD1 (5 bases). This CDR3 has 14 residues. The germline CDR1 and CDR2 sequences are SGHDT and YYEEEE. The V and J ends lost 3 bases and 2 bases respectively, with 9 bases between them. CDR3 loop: CASSSDSGNQPQHF. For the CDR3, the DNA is TGTGCCAGCAGCTCCGACAGCGGCAATCAGCCCCAGCATTTT.

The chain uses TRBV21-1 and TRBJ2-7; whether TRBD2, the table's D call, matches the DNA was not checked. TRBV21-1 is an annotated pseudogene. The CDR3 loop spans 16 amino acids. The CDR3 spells CASSKRPSGSMGEQYF. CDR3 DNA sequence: TGTGCCAGCAGCAAAAGGCCTAGCGGGAGTATGGGCGAGCAGTACTTC.

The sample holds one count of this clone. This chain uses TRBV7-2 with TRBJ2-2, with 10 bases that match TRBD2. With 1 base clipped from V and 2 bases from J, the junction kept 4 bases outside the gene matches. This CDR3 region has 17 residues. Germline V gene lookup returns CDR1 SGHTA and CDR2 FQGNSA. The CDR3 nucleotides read TGTGCCAGCAGCTTAGTGGTACTAGCGGGAAACACCGGGGAGCTGTTTTTT. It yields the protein CASSLVVLAGNTGELFF.

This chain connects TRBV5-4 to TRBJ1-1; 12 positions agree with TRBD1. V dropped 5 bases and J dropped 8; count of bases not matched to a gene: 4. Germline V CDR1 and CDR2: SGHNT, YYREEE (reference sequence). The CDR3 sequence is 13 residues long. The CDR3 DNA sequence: TGTGCCAGCAGAATCGGGACAGGGGGCGAAGCTTTCTTT. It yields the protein CASRIGTGGEAFF.

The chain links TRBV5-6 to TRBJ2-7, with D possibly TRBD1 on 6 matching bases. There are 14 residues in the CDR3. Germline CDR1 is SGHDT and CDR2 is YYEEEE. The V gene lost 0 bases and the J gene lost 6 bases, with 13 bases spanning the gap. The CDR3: CASSLGGPVAEQYF. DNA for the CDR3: TGTGCCAGCAGCTTGGGGGGGCCGGTGGCCGAGCAGTACTTC. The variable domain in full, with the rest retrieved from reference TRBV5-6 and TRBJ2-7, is DAGVTQSPTHLIKTRGQQVTLRCSPKSGHDTVSWYQQALGQGPQFIFQYYEEEERQRGNFPDRFSGHQFPNYSSELNVNALLLGDSALYLCASSLGGPVAEQYFGPGTRLTVT.

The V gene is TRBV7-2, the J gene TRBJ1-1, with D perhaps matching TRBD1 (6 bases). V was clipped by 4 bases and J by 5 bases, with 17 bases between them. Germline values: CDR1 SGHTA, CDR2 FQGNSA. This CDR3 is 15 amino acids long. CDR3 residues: CASSSGGLRMTEAFF. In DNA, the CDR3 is TGTGCCAGCAGCTCCGGGGGGCTTAGGATGACTGAAGCTTTCTTT. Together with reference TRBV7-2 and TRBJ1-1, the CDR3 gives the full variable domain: GAGVSQSPSNKVTEKGKDVELRCDPISGHTALYWYRQSLGQGLEFLIYFQGNSAPDKSGLPSDRFSAERTGGSVSTLTIQRTQQEDSAVYLCASSSGGLRMTEAFFGQGTRLTVV.

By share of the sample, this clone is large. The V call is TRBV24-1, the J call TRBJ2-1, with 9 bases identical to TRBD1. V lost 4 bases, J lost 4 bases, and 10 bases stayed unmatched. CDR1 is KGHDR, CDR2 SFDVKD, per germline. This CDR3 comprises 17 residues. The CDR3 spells CATSDPKTGGFYNEQFF. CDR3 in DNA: TGTGCCACCAGTGACCCCAAGACAGGGGGGTTTTACAATGAGCAGTTCTTC.

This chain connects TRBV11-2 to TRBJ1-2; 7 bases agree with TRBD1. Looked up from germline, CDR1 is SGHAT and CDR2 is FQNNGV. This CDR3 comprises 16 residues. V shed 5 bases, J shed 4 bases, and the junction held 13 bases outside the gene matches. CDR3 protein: CASSLFVTGAAYGYTF. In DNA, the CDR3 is TGTGCCAGCAGCCTCTTTGTCACAGGGGCGGCCTATGGCTACACCTTC.

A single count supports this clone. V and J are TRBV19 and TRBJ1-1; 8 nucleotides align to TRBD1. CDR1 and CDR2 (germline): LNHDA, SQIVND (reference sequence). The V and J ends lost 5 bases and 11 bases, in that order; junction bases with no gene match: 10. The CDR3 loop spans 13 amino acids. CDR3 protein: CASSGPLTGGAFF. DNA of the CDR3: TGTGCCAGTAGTGGCCCTTTAACAGGGGGTGCTTTCTTT.

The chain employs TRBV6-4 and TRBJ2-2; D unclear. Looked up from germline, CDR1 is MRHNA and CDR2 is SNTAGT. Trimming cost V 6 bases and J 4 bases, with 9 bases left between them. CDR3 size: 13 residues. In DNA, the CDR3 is TGTGCCAGCAGCCTCGGTGGCACCGGGGAGCTGTTTTTT. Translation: CASSLGGTGELFF.

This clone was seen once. The CDR3 bases are TGTGCCAGCAGCTTGGGGATCAGGGGATCACCCCTCCACTTT. Protein sequence: CASSLGIRGSPLHF. This chain joins TRBV5-6 and TRBJ1-6; the D gene is possibly TRBD1 (6 bases). Trimming cost V 0 bases and J 10 bases, with 11 bases left between them. The CDR3 spans 14 residues. The germline V gene has CDR1 SGHDT and CDR2 YYEEEE.

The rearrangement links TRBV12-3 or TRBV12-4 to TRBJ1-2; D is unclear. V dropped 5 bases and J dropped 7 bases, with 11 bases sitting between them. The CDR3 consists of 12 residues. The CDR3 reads CASSLGGVGYTF. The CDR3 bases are TGTGCCAGCAGTCTAGGAGGAGTTGGCTACACCTTC.

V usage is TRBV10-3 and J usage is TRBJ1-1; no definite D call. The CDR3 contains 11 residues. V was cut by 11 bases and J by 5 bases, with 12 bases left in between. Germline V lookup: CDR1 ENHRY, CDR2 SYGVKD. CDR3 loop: CAASGRTEAFF. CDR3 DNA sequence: TGTGCCGCCTCCGGTAGAACTGAAGCTTTCTTT.

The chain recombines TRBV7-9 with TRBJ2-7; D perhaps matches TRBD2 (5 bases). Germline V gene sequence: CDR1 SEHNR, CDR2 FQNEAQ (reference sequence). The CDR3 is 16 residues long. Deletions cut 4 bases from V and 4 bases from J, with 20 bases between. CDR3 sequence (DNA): TGTGCCAGCAGCTCCGCGGGCAGCCGAAACAAATACGAGCAGTACTTC. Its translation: CASSSAGSRNKYEQYF.

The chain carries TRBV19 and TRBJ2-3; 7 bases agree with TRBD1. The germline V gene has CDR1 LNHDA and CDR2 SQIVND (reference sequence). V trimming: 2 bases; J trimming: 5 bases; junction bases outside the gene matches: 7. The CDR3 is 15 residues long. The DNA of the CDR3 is TGTGCCAGTAGTATATTGGGACAGCGGATAGATACGCAGTATTTT. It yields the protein CASSILGQRIDTQYF.

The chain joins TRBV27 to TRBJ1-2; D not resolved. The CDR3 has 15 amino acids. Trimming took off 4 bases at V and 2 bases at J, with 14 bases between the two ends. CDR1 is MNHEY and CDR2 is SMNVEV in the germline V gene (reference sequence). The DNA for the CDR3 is TGTGCCAGCAGTTCGGACTTGGTAGGGAACTATGGCTACACCTTC. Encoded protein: CASSSDLVGNYGYTF.

In DNA, the CDR3 is TGTGCCAGCAGCTTAGAGTATTACCGGGACAGCATATATGAAAAACTGTTTTTT. Translating gives CASSLEYYRDSIYEKLFF. The chain employs TRBV7-9 and TRBJ1-4; 7 positions match TRBD1. With V trimmed by 1 base and J by 6 bases, 14 bases remained unmatched. This CDR3 comprises 18 residues. CDR1 is SEHNR, CDR2 FQNEAQ, per germline (reference sequence).

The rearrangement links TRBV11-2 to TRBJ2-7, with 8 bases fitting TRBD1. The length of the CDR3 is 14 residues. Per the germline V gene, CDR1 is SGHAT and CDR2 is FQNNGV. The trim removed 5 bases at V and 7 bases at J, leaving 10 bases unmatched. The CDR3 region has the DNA TGTGCCAGCAGCCTCGGTCAGGGGGCGGGTGAGCAGTACTTC. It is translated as CASSLGQGAGEQYF.

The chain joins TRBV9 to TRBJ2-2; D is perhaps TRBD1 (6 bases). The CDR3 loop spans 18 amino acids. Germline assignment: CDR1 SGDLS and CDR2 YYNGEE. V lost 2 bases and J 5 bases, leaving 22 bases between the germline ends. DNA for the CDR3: TGTGCCAGCAGCGTTGGGGGCTCCCCGGGAAGGCCTACCGGGGAGCTGTTTTTT. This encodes CASSVGGSPGRPTGELFF.